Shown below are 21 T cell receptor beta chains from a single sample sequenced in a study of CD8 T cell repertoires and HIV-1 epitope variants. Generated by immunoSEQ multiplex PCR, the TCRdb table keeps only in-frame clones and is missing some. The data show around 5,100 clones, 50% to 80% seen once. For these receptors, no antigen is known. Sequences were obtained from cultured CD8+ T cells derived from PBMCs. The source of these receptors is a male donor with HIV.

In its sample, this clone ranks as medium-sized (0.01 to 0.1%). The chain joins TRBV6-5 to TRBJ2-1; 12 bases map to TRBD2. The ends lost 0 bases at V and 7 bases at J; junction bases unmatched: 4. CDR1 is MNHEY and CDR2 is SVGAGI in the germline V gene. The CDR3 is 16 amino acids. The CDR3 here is CASSYSTTSGGNEQFF. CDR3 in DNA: TGTGCCAGCAGTTACTCGACGACTAGCGGGGGTAATGAGCAGTTCTTC.

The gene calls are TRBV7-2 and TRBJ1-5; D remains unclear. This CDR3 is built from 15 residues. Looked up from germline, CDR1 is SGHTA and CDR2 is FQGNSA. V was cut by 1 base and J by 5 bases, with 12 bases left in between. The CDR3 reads CASSLELGSYQPQHF. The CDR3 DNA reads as TGTGCCAGCAGCTTAGAGCTGGGGTCTTATCAGCCCCAGCATTTT.

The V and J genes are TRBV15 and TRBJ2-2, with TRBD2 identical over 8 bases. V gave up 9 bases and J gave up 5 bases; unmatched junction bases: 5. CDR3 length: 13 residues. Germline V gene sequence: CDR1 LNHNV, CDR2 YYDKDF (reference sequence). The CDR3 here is CATKRELTGELFF. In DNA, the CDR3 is TGTGCCACGAAGCGGGAGTTGACCGGGGAGCTGTTTTTT. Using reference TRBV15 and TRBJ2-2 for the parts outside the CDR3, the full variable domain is DAMVIQNPRYQVTQFGKPVTLSCSQTLNHNVMYWYQQKSSQAPKLLFHYYDKDFNNEADTPDNFQSRRPNTSFCFLDIRSPGLGDTAMYLCATKRELTGELFFGEGSRLTVL.

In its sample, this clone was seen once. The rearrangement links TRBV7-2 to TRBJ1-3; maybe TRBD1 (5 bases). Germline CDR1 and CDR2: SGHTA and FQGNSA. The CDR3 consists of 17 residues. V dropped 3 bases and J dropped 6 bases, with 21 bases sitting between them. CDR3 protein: CASSFVTGVGISNTIYF. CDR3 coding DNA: TGTGCCAGCAGCTTCGTCACAGGTGTAGGGATATCAAACACCATATATTTT.

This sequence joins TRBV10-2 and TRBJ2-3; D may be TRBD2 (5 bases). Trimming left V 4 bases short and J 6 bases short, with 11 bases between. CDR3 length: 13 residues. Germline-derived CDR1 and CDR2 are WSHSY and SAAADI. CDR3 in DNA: TGCGCCAGCAGTGGGACTGACACGGATACGCAGTATTTT. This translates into CASSGTDTDTQYF.

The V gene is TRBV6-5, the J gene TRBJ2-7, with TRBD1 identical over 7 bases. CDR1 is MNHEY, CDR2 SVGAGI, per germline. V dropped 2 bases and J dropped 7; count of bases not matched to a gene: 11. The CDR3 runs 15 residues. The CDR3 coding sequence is TGTGCCAGCAGTTACGTCGGGACAGCCTTCGCTGAGCAGTACTTC. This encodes CASSYVGTAFAEQYF.

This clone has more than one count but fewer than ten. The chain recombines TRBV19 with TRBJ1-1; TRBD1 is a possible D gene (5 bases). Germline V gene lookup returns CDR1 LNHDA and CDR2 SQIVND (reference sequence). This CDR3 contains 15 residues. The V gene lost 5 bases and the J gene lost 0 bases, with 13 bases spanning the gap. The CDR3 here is CASSDYGALNTEAFF. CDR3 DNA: TGTGCCAGTAGTGATTACGGGGCTCTGAACACTGAAGCTTTCTTT.

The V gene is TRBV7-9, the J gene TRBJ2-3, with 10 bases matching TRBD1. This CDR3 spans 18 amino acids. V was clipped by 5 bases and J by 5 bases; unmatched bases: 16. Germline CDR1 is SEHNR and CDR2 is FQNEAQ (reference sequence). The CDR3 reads CASSLPIIPGQGRDTQYF. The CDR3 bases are TGTGCCAGCAGCCTACCCATCATCCCGGGACAGGGGAGAGATACGCAGTATTTT.

CDR3 DNA: TGTGCCAGCAGGCAACAGGGGCTGAGTGGCTACACCTTC. Encoded protein: CASRQQGLSGYTF. This chain connects TRBV6-5 to TRBJ1-2, with 7 bases that match TRBD1. In germline, CDR1 is MNHEY, CDR2 SVGAGI. The CDR3 runs to 13 residues. The V and J ends lost 6 bases and 7 bases, in that order; junction bases with no gene match: 8.

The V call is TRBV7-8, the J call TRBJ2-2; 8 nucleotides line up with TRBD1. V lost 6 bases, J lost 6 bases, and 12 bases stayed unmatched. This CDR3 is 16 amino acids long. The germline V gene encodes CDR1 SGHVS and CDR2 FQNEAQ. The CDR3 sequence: CASSMWGQGASGELFF. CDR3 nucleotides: TGTGCCAGCAGTATGTGGGGTCAGGGGGCATCCGGGGAGCTGTTTTTT.

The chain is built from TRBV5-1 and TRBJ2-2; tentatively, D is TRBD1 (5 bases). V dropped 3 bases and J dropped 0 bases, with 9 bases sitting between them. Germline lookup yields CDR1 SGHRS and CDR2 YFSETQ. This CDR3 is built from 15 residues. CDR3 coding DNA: TGCGCCAGCAGCTCCGACAGCGCGAACACCGGGGAGCTGTTTTTT. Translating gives CASSSDSANTGELFF.

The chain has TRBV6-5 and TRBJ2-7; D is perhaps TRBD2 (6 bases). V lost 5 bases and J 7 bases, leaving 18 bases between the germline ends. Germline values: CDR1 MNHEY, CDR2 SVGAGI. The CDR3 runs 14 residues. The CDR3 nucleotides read TGTGCCAGCAGTGGCGGTGGAGGGTATCCGGAGCAGTACTTC. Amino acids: CASSGGGGYPEQYF.

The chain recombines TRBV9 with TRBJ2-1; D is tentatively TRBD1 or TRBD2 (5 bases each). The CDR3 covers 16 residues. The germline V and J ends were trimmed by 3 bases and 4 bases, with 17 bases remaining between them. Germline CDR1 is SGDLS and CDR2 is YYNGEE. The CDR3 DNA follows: TGTGCCAGCAGCGCGACCGGGGCAGGGATTTACAATGAGCAGTTCTTC. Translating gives CASSATGAGIYNEQFF.

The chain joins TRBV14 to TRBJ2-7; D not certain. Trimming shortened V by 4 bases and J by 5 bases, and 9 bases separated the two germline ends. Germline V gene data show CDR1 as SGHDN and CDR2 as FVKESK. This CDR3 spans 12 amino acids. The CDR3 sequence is CASSPPNHEQYF. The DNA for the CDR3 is TGTGCCAGCAGCCCCCCCAACCACGAGCAGTACTTC. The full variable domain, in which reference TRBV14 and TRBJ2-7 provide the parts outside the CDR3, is EAGVTQFPSHSVIEKGQTVTLRCDPISGHDNLYWYRRVMGKEIKFLLHFVKESKQDESGMPNNRFLAERTGGTYSTLKVQPAELEDSGVYFCASSPPNHEQYFGPGTRLTVT.

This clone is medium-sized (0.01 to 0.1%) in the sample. The CDR3 here is CASSEAGGPNEQFF. The CDR3 DNA sequence: TGTGCCAGCAGTGAAGCGGGGGGGCCCAATGAGCAGTTCTTC. The chain is built from TRBV6-4 and TRBJ2-1, with 10 bases lining up with TRBD2. This CDR3 has 14 amino acids. V was pared by 3 bases and J by 6 bases, with 2 bases of the junction left unmatched. Germline CDR1 and CDR2: MRHNA and SNTAGT.

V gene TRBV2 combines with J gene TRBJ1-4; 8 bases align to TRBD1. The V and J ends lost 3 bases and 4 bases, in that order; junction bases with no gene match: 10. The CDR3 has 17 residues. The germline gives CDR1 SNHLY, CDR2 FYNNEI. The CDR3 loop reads CASSDWAGGSDNEKLFF. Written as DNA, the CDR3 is TGTGCCAGCAGTGACTGGGCAGGGGGCAGTGATAATGAAAAACTGTTTTTT.

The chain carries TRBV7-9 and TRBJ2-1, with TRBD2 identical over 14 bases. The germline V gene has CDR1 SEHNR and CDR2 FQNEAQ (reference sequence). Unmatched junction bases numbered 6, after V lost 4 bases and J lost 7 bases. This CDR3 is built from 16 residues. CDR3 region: CASSSGLAGGWNEQFF. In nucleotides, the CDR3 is TGTGCCAGCAGCTCAGGACTAGCGGGAGGTTGGAATGAGCAGTTCTTC.

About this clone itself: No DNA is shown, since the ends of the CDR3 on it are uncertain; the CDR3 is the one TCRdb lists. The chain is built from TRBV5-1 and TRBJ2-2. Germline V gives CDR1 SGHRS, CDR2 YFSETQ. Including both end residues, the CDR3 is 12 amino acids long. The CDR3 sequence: CASSFGAGELFF.

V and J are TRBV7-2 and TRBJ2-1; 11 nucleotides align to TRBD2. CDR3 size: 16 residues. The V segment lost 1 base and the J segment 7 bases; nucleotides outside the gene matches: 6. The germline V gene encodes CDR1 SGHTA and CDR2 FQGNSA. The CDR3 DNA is TGTGCCAGCAGCTTAGGGGTCCTAGCGGGAGGAAATGAGCAGTTCTTC. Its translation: CASSLGVLAGGNEQFF.

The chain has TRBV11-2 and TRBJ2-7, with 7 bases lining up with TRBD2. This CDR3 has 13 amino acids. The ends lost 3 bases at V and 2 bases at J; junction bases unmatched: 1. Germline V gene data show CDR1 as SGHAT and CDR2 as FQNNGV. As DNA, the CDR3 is TGTGCCAGCAGCTTTGGGACTACCTACGAGCAGTACTTC. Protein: CASSFGTTYEQYF.

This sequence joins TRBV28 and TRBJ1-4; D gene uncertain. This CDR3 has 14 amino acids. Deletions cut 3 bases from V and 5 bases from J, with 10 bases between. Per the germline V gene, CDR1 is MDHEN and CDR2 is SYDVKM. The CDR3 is CASSFEQMNEKLFF. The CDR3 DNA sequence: TGTGCCAGCAGTTTCGAACAGATGAATGAAAAACTGTTTTTT.